What follows are 14 T cell receptor beta chains derived from one specimen sequenced in a study of blood T cell repertoires in COVID-19. Data came from immunoSEQ multiplex PCR; TCRdb stores just in-frame clones and leaves some out. The sample records fewer than 60,000 clones, approximately 84% being singletons. Source material: peripheral blood. Source of these receptors: a man aged 55 to 70 with acute or convalescent COVID-19.

The rearrangement joins TRBV10-3 to TRBJ1-1; D remains ambiguous. The CDR3 spans 13 residues. The germline CDR1 and CDR2 sequences are ENHRY and SYGVKD. Trimming took 9 bases from V and 2 from J, leaving 13 bases between them. The CDR3 sequence: CAIREDGNTEAFF. Here the CDR3 DNA reads TGTGCCATTCGGGAGGACGGAAACACTGAAGCTTTCTTT.

This chain joins TRBV9 and TRBJ2-3; TRBD2 aligns across 8 bases. The trim removed 0 bases at V and 5 bases at J, leaving 11 bases unmatched. Germline V gene sequence: CDR1 SGDLS, CDR2 YYNGEE. The CDR3 spans 17 residues. CDR3 protein: CASSVGRASGSVDTQYF. The CDR3 DNA sequence: TGTGCCAGCAGCGTAGGTCGGGCTAGCGGGTCGGTAGATACGCAGTATTTT.

Only one count was recorded for this clone. This chain joins TRBV11-2 and TRBJ2-1; 9 bases line up with TRBD2. J was trimmed by 0 bases and V by 1 base; bases with no gene match: 10. This CDR3 is built from 19 residues. In germline, CDR1 is SGHAT, CDR2 FQNNGV. The chain's CDR3 is CASSLGRAGGGISYNEQFF. In DNA form, the CDR3 reads TGTGCCAGCAGCTTAGGTCGAGCGGGGGGCGGAATCTCCTACAATGAGCAGTTCTTC.

This clone was counted only a few times. This chain joins TRBV5-1 and TRBJ1-4, with D perhaps TRBD1 (5 bases). CDR3 length: 15 amino acids. Germline V gene data show CDR1 as SGHRS and CDR2 as YFSETQ. V lost 4 bases and J 5 bases, leaving 15 bases between the germline ends. The CDR3 spells CASSLGAGINEKLFF. The CDR3 region has the DNA TGCGCCAGCAGCCTCGGTGCAGGGATAAATGAAAAACTGTTTTTT.

This rearrangement joins TRBV2 to TRBJ2-3; unclear D gene. Germline V gene lookup returns CDR1 SNHLY and CDR2 FYNNEI. This CDR3 is built from 14 residues. V lost 10 bases to trimming and J lost 1 base, with 15 bases between them. The CDR3 spells CATPARSGTDTQYF. The CDR3 DNA reads as TGTGCCACCCCAGCTAGGAGCGGCACAGATACGCAGTATTTT.

As to this clone: The same CDR3 is also encoded by other DNA sequences in this sample. The chain carries TRBV27 and TRBJ1-2; D gene ambiguous. Germline CDR1 and CDR2: MNHEY and SMNVEV (reference sequence). V shed 2 bases and J shed 2 bases, with 6 bases lying between them. There are 13 residues in the CDR3. The CDR3 nucleotides read TGTGCCAGCAGTTTAAGAGGGAACTATGGCTACACCTTC. It codes for CASSLRGNYGYTF.

The rearrangement uses TRBV5-1 and TRBJ1-1, with 9 nucleotides matching TRBD1. CDR1 and CDR2 (germline): SGHRS, YFSETQ. The length of the CDR3 is 15 residues. With V trimmed by 4 bases and J by 1 base, 5 bases remained unmatched. CDR3 sequence reads: CASSASTGGNTEAFF. CDR3 in DNA: TGCGCCAGCAGCGCATCGACAGGGGGGAACACTGAAGCTTTCTTT. Full variable domain (remainder filled in from reference TRBV5-1 and TRBJ1-1): KAGVTQTPRYLIKTRGQQVTLSCSPISGHRSVSWYQQTPGQGLQFLFEYFSETQRNKGNFPGRFSGRQFSNSRSEMNVSTLELGDSALYLCASSASTGGNTEAFFGQGTRLTVV.

CDR3 sequence: CASSPWGERDIQYF. Written as DNA, the CDR3 is TGTGCCAGCAGTCCCTGGGGGGAGCGAGACATTCAGTACTTC. The gene calls are TRBV6-5 and TRBJ2-4; a weak D match, TRBD2 (6 bases). The CDR3 covers 14 residues. V was clipped by 5 bases and J by 8 bases, with 16 bases between them. Germline loops: CDR1 MNHEY, CDR2 SVGAGI.

V usage is TRBV12-5 and J usage is TRBJ1-2, with D possibly matching TRBD1 (5 bases). V gave up 5 bases and J gave up 8 bases, with 18 bases separating them. The CDR3 consists of 14 residues. Germline CDR1 reads LGHNT; CDR2 reads FRNRAP. CDR3 in amino acids: CASGRQTQGLGYTF. Here the CDR3 DNA reads TGTGCTAGTGGTCGTCAGACCCAGGGACTCGGCTACACCTTC. The variable domain in full, completed from reference TRBV12-5 and TRBJ1-2, reads DARVTQTPRHKVTEMGQEVTMRCQPILGHNTVFWYRQTMMQGLELLAYFRNRAPLDDSGMPKDRFSAEMPDATLATLKIQPSEPRDSAVYFCASGRQTQGLGYTFGSGTRLTVV.

V and J are TRBV28 and TRBJ2-7; 11 nucleotides agree with TRBD2. Trimming removed 5 bases from V and 1 base from J; junction bases left unmatched: 1. This CDR3 has 14 amino acids. Per germline, CDR1 MDHEN and CDR2 SYDVKM. This CDR3 is CASSRTSGSYEQYF. CDR3 nucleotide sequence: TGTGCCAGCAGTCGGACTAGCGGGTCCTACGAGCAGTACTTC. Variable domain in full (rest from reference TRBV28 and TRBJ2-7): DVKVTQSSRYLVKRTGEKVFLECVQDMDHENMFWYRQDPGLGLRLIYFSYDVKMKEKGDIPEGYSVSREKKERFSLILESASTNQTSMYLCASSRTSGSYEQYFGPGTRLTVT.

The CDR3 DNA is TGTGCCAGCAGTCCCGGGACAGGCACCGGCAATGAGCAGTTCTTC. Protein sequence: CASSPGTGTGNEQFF. The genes are TRBV27 and TRBJ2-1; 8 nucleotides match TRBD1. The CDR3 loop spans 15 amino acids. V lost 5 bases and J lost 6; bases outside the gene matches: 9. The germline V gene encodes CDR1 MNHEY and CDR2 SMNVEV (reference sequence).

The rearrangement joins TRBV19 to TRBJ2-2, with D maybe TRBD1 (6 bases). This CDR3 comprises 16 residues. V lost 5 bases, J lost 6 bases, and 19 bases lay in between. Germline V CDR1 and CDR2: LNHDA, SQIVND (reference sequence). CDR3 in amino acids: CASSVETGGTAGELFF. The CDR3 DNA reads TGTGCCAGTAGTGTTGAGACAGGAGGAACAGCCGGGGAGCTGTTTTTT.

For the CDR3, the DNA is TGTGCCAGCAGCGGACAGTTACGAGGTGGCTACACCTTC. It specifies CASSGQLRGGYTF. The gene calls are TRBV2 and TRBJ1-2, with D possibly TRBD1 on 6 matching bases. Between the trimmed V and J ends, which lost 6 bases and 7 bases, there was a span of 15 bases. CDR3 length: 13 residues. Looked up from germline, CDR1 is SNHLY and CDR2 is FYNNEI.

CDR3 sequence (DNA): TGCGCCAGCAGACTTGACCCAGCCCGCGGATATGGCTACACCTTC. Protein product: CASRLDPARGYGYTF. V is TRBV5-1 and J is TRBJ1-2; D call uncertain. V lost 5 bases and J lost 5, with 19 bases in between. Germline values: CDR1 SGHRS, CDR2 YFSETQ. The CDR3 totals 15 residues.